This T cell receptor beta chain is drawn from a study of blood T cell repertoires in COVID-19. Study-wide background: The analysed material was cDNA or gDNA that came from T cells, B-cell-depleted T cells, or PBMCs.

Those enrolled in Seattle joined during active infection and were followed longitudinally afterward. In the original analysis: Reference gene primer amplification yielded estimated nucleated cell counts. The protocol was immunoSEQ multiplex PCR, while the TCRdb copy is restricted to in-frame clones and leaves out a portion. The D gene and trimming were derived from the DNA, and the V and J assignments and clone size from that table. Here the sample spans 220,000 or so clones, roughly four fifths being singletons. The source is a woman at least 80 years old with COVID-19, enrolled during active disease. The sequenced sample consisted of peripheral blood.

CDR3 region: CASSSTGASNSPLHF. The CDR3 DNA reads as TGTGCCAGCAGCTCTACAGGTGCCAGTAATTCACCCCTCCACTTT. The chain joins TRBV7-2 to TRBJ1-6; D is possibly TRBD1 (5 bases). Trimming left V 4 bases short and J 6 bases short, with 13 bases between. This CDR3 contains 15 residues. Germline lookup yields CDR1 SGHTA and CDR2 FQGNSA. The full variable domain, with the rest looked up from reference TRBV7-2 and TRBJ1-6, is GAGVSQSPSNKVTEKGKDVELRCDPISGHTALYWYRQSLGQGLEFLIYFQGNSAPDKSGLPSDRFSAERTGGSVSTLTIQRTQQEDSAVYLCASSSTGASNSPLHFGNGTRLTVT.